The next 18 T cell receptor beta chains were all read from a single sample in a study of early T cells in non-severe SARS-CoV-2 infection. In TCRdb, the 5' RACE reads were re-called with MiXCR into one record per CDR3 protein. In the table there are some 110,000 distinct CDR3 sequences, more than 13% of which are singletons. The specimen was whole blood. Receptors originate from an adult who was a healthcare worker with PCR-confirmed SARS-CoV-2 infection or an uninfected control (not recorded which).

This clonotype was counted only a few times. V is TRBV5-1 and J is TRBJ2-7, with a tentative D call TRBD1 (6 bases). The CDR3 has 16 amino acids. Per the germline V gene, CDR1 is SGHRS and CDR2 is YFSETQ. Trimming shortened V by 2 bases and J by 3 bases, and 18 bases separated the two germline ends. CDR3 nucleotide sequence: TGCGCCAGCAGCTTCCAGGGGAATACCTATATCTACGAGCAGTACTTC. This sequence encodes CASSFQGNTYIYEQYF.

This clonotype occurred a few times. The chain uses TRBV19 and TRBJ1-5; 12 positions match TRBD1. Trimming removed 5 bases from V and 6 bases from J; junction bases left unmatched: 2. The CDR3 runs 14 residues. CDR1 and CDR2 (germline): LNHDA, SQIVND (reference sequence). This CDR3 is CASSGTGGFQPQHF. In DNA form, the CDR3 reads TGTGCCAGTAGTGGGACAGGGGGCTTTCAGCCCCAGCATTTT.

J is TRBJ1-3 and V is TRBV3-1; D not certain. Germline-derived CDR1 and CDR2 are LGHDT and YNNKEL (reference sequence). The ends were cut back, 1 base at V and 0 bases at J, with 13 bases in the middle. This CDR3 comprises 17 residues. The CDR3 loop reads CASSQGFGRSSGNTIYF. The CDR3 nucleotides read TGTGCCAGCAGCCAAGGTTTTGGTCGCTCCTCTGGAAACACCATATATTTT.

As regards this clonotype: One end of the junction varies from germline; a read error may be responsible. This chain uses TRBV3-1 with TRBJ1-1; D not certain. The CDR3 consists of 11 residues. Germline loops: CDR1 LGHDT, CDR2 YNNKEL (reference sequence). As DNA, the CDR3 is TGTGCCCGCAGCCCGCCCACTGAAGCTTTCTTT. Its translation is CARSPPTEAFF.

This clonotype was counted only a few times. The genes are TRBV12-3 or TRBV12-4 and TRBJ1-1, with 10 bases aligning to TRBD1. With 6 bases clipped from V and 4 bases from J, the junction kept 8 bases outside the gene matches. This CDR3 spans 15 amino acids. The CDR3 loop reads CASRGQGILGTEAFF. The CDR3, as DNA: TGTGCCAGCAGGGGACAGGGGATCCTGGGCACTGAAGCTTTCTTT.

The table lists this clonotype with many counts. The V gene is TRBV7-2, the J gene TRBJ2-2, with TRBD1 matching 9 bases. V lost 6 bases and J lost 6; bases outside the gene matches: 8. CDR1 is SGHTA and CDR2 is FQGNSA in the germline V gene. This CDR3 has 15 residues. CDR3 in amino acids: CASRLQGAAAGELFF. The CDR3 nucleotides read TGTGCCAGCAGGTTACAGGGGGCGGCGGCCGGGGAGCTGTTTTTT.

The CDR3 loop is CASSLVGTTYEQYF. CDR3 bases: TGTGCCAGCAGCTTAGTAGGTACGACCTACGAGCAGTACTTC. This chain uses TRBV7-8 with TRBJ2-7; D call uncertain. The CDR3 has 14 residues. Germline V gene sequence: CDR1 SGHVS, CDR2 FQNEAQ. Trimming took 1 base from V and 2 from J, leaving 9 bases between them. Looking up the rest from reference TRBV7-8 and TRBJ2-7 gives the full variable domain: GAGVSQSPRYKVAKRGQDVALRCDPISGHVSLFWYQQALGQGPEFLTYFQNEAQLDKSGLPSDRFFAERPEGSVSTLKIQRTQQEDSAVYLCASSLVGTTYEQYFGPGTRLTVT.

The J gene is TRBJ1-5, the V gene TRBV6-1; D perhaps matches TRBD1 (5 bases). The CDR3 runs 15 residues. V was clipped by 4 bases and J by 0 bases, with 10 bases between them. Germline loops: CDR1 MNHNS, CDR2 SASEGT. The CDR3 loop is CASSVRQYSNQPQHF. The CDR3 DNA follows: TGTGCCAGCAGTGTAAGACAGTATAGCAATCAGCCCCAGCATTTT.

Remarks on this clonotype: A much larger clone is a single base away; this may be a read error. The chain has TRBV19 and TRBJ1-5; D is possibly TRBD1 (6 bases). Germline V gene data show CDR1 as LNHDA and CDR2 as SQIVND (reference sequence). This CDR3 region has 13 residues. Trimming took 11 bases from V and 6 from J, leaving 17 bases between them. For the CDR3, the DNA is TGTGCCTGTACTCAGGGGATGTTTCAGCCCCAGCATTTT. Protein: CACTQGMFQPQHF.

The chain couples TRBV18 to TRBJ1-2; 8 bases are a match to TRBD1. Germline V gene data show CDR1 as KGHSH and CDR2 as LQKENI. This CDR3 comprises 14 residues. The V and J ends lost 5 bases and 4 bases, in that order; junction bases with no gene match: 6. Written as DNA, the CDR3 is TGTGCCAGCTCATCCGGACAGGGAAGCTATGGCTACACCTTC. As protein: CASSSGQGSYGYTF.

The chain uses TRBV6-5 and TRBJ1-3; a weak D match, TRBD1 (6 bases). Germline assignment: CDR1 MNHEY and CDR2 SVGAGI. This CDR3 is built from 14 residues. The V gene lost 8 bases and the J gene lost 3 bases, with 14 bases spanning the gap. The chain's CDR3 is CASGKQGFGNTIYF. The CDR3 bases are TGTGCCAGCGGAAAACAGGGATTTGGAAACACCATATATTTT.

CDR3 sequence reads: CASSVAENTEAFF. The CDR3 DNA reads TGTGCCAGCAGCGTAGCCGAGAACACTGAAGCTTTCTTT. The J gene is TRBJ1-1, the V gene TRBV9; no clear D. The germline V and J ends were trimmed by 0 bases and 1 base, with 4 bases remaining between them. The length of the CDR3 is 13 residues. Germline assignment: CDR1 SGDLS and CDR2 YYNGEE.

About this clonotype itself: One end of the junction varies from germline; a read error may be responsible. The V call is TRBV12-3 or TRBV12-4, the J call TRBJ1-1; weak D call: TRBD1 (5 bases). The CDR3 length is 13 residues. The CDR3 is CANSSGHNTEAFF. The CDR3 DNA reads TGTGCCAACAGTTCCGGACACAACACTGAAGCTTTCTTT.

The chain combines TRBV20-1 with TRBJ2-6, with TRBD1 as a possible D gene (5 bases). Germline V gene lookup returns CDR1 DFQATT and CDR2 SNEGSKA (reference sequence). The CDR3 has 14 amino acids. Trimming cost V 2 bases and J 4 bases, with 9 bases left between them. CDR3 coding DNA: TGCAGTGCTAGACAGGGATCAGGGGCCAACGTCCTGACTTTC. Translating it yields CSARQGSGANVLTF.

Only a few counts were recorded for this clonotype. V gene TRBV18 combines with J gene TRBJ1-4, with D possibly being TRBD1 (5 bases). This CDR3 spans 14 amino acids. CDR1 is KGHSH and CDR2 is LQKENI in the germline V gene. V lost 4 bases, J lost 5 bases, and 11 bases lay in between. CDR3 region: CASSRSGQNEKLFF. The CDR3 DNA is TGTGCCAGCTCACGAAGCGGACAAAATGAAAAACTGTTTTTT.

CDR3 sequence: CASSQDLNPLGNTEAFF. CDR3 nucleotide sequence: TGTGCCAGCAGCCAAGATCTTAATCCCCTCGGAAACACTGAAGCTTTCTTT. The V and J genes are TRBV3-1 and TRBJ1-1; D remains ambiguous. This CDR3 has 17 amino acids. V was clipped by 0 bases and J by 2 bases, with 16 bases between them. CDR1 is LGHDT, CDR2 YNNKEL, per germline (reference sequence).

The chain couples TRBV7-8 to TRBJ2-5, with a possible D match to TRBD2 (5 bases). Per the germline V gene, CDR1 is SGHVS and CDR2 is FQNEAQ. V lost 1 base, J lost 4 bases, and 7 bases lay in between. The CDR3 is made up of 13 amino acids. The CDR3 region has the DNA TGTGCCAGCAGCTTAGAAGGAGGAGAGACCCAGTACTTC. Its protein product is CASSLEGGETQYF.

This clonotype was seen a few times. One junction end does not reproduce the germline sequence, and a read error may be involved. This rearrangement joins TRBV7-9 to TRBJ1-6, with TRBD1 matching over 8 bases. Germline V gene sequence: CDR1 SEHNR, CDR2 FQNEAQ (reference sequence). The CDR3 is 14 amino acids. As DNA, the CDR3 is TGTGCCAGCAGCGACCGGACAGGGAATTCACCCCTCCGCTTT. Translating it yields CASSDRTGNSPLRF.